This T cell receptor beta chain comes out of a study of blood T cell repertoires in COVID-19. Looking at the study overall: The United States, Italy and Spain provided the acute and convalescent COVID-19 samples. Nucleic acid was either cDNA or gDNA, and it came from T cells, B-cell-depleted T cells, or PBMCs.

This CDR3 has 12 residues. V shed 8 bases and J shed 7 bases, with 11 bases lying between them. Germline V CDR1 and CDR2: MNHEY, SVGAGI. Original data processing: Amplification from reference gene primers served as the basis for estimated nucleated cell counts. The protocol was immunoSEQ multiplex PCR, while the TCRdb copy is restricted to in-frame clones and leaves out a portion. The DNA was the basis for D and trimming; V, J and clone size are from that table. The data contain 110,000 to 150,000 clones, approximately 89% of them singletons. J is TRBJ2-2 and V is TRBV6-5, with a weak D call TRBD2 (6 bases). The sequence came from a woman aged 45-65 years with acute or convalescent COVID-19. Sequenced material: peripheral blood. The CDR3 bases are TGTGCCAGCGGAGGGTACAGCGGGGAGCTGTTTTTT. Its protein product is CASGGYSGELFF.